Detailed here is one TCR beta chain. Study processing details: Amplified reference gene primers provided the basis for estimating nucleated cell counts. Profiling relied on immunoSEQ multiplex PCR, and the TCRdb table lists in-frame clones only, not all of them. That table supplies the V and J calls and clone size; D and trimming were determined from the DNA. The sample holds 360,000 or so clones, about 90% seen once. The data belong to a study of blood T cell repertoires in COVID-19. Study as a whole: The United States, Italy and Spain supplied acute and convalescent COVID-19 samples. PBMCs, B-cell-depleted T cells, or T cells provided the cDNA or gDNA that made up the material.

This CDR3 has 15 residues. The V gene end was trimmed by 10 bases and the J gene end by 3 bases; junction bases not matched to a gene: 7. CDR1 is ENHRY, CDR2 SYGVKD, per germline. The chain employs TRBV10-3 and TRBJ1-3, with TRBD1 identical over 12 bases. Sequencing was done on a sample of peripheral blood. The clonotype comes from a young man with active or convalescent COVID-19. CDR3 loop: CATGTGGDGGNTIYF. The CDR3 DNA reads TGTGCCACGGGGACAGGGGGCGACGGTGGAAACACCATATATTTT.